This is a list of T cell receptor beta chains from one sample in a study of T cells after posttransplantation cyclophosphamide. Data came from immunoSEQ multiplex PCR; TCRdb stores just in-frame clones and leaves some out. Of tens of thousands of clones listed, over 85% are singletons. The sequencing input was PBMCs. The source of these receptors is a woman in her 30s in good health and a related stem cell transplant donor. CDR3s include the opening cysteine and the closing phenylalanine or tryptophan. Fields, in order: CDR3 DNA, CDR3 protein, clone size, J gene, V gene, D gene. D genes are given only for firm matches. A row's size may be missing; if present it is once, few, many or a size class.

TGTGCCAGTAGTATCCGGCAGGGCACCGGGGAGCTGTTTTTT,CASSIRQGTGELFF,NA,TRBJ2-2,TRBV19,NA
TGTGCCAGCAGTCCCGGGGGGGCCGGGGAGCTGTTTTTT,CASSPGGAGELFF,once,TRBJ2-2,TRBV2,TRBD2
TGTGCCAGCAGCCCAGGGGGAAGGGACAATCAGCCCCAGCATTTT,CASSPGGRDNQPQHF,NA,TRBJ1-5,TRBV7-9,TRBD1
TGTGCCAGCAGCCGAACTATTCGCCAACCGGGACAGGCATCGCCCGGGGAGCTGTTTTTT,CASSRTIRQPGQASPGELFF,NA,TRBJ2-2,TRBV13,TRBD1
TGTGCCAGCAGCACCTCAGCGGGGGGGACGGGGAATGAGCAGTTCTTC,CASSTSAGGTGNEQFF,NA,TRBJ2-1,TRBV7-3,TRBD2
TGTGCCAGCTCACCCGCGGGACAGGCGGACACTGAAGCTTTCTTT,CASSPAGQADTEAFF,once,TRBJ1-1,TRBV18,TRBD1
TGTGCCAGCAGTCTCACAGGGGTCTCCTACGAGCAGTACTTC,CASSLTGVSYEQYF,NA,TRBJ2-7,TRBV6-5,TRBD1
TGTGCCAGCAGGACCGGTGGGAGCGCGCAGTACTTC,CASRTGGSAQYF,NA,TRBJ2-7,TRBV6-1,NA
TGTGCCAGCAGTTCCGGGACAACCCAAGAGACCCAGTACTTC,CASSSGTTQETQYF,NA,TRBJ2-5,TRBV2,NA
TGCGCCAGCAGCCAAGGGCACAGTCGCAATCAGCCCCAGCATTTT,CASSQGHSRNQPQHF,NA,TRBJ1-5,TRBV4-1,NA
TGCGCCAGCAGCCACCACAGGATTCTCACAGATACGCAGTATTTT,CASSHHRILTDTQYF,NA,TRBJ2-3,TRBV4-3,NA
TGTGCCAGCAGCTTTGGGGGACAGGGTGGAGGCTATGGCTACACCTTC,CASSFGGQGGGYGYTF,once,TRBJ1-2,TRBV5-4,TRBD1
TGTGCCAGCAGCCAAGTCACAGGGCCGGCAGATACGCAGTATTTT,CASSQVTGPADTQYF,NA,TRBJ2-3,TRBV4-2,NA
TGCAGCGTTGACCAGACCGCCTCCTACAATGAGCAGTTCTTC,CSVDQTASYNEQFF,NA,TRBJ2-1,TRBV29-1,NA
TGTGCCAGCAGTGAACTGCAGGGAATAAGCTATGGCTACACCTTC,CASSELQGISYGYTF,NA,TRBJ1-2,TRBV6-1,NA
TGCGCCAGCAGGGGCCGGGGGGGCCAGAGCCAAGAGACCCAGTACTTC,CASRGRGGQSQETQYF,few,TRBJ2-5,TRBV5-1,TRBD2
TGCAGCGTTGAATGGGGGGAAGAGCAGTACTTC,CSVEWGEEQYF,NA,TRBJ2-7,TRBV29-1,NA
TGTGCCAGCAGCGCCTCAGTGTCCGGGACAGGGGTTAATCGCCAGTACTTC,CASSASVSGTGVNRQYF,NA,TRBJ2-5,TRBV9,TRBD1
TGTGCCAGCACAGGGACAGACTACGAGCAGTACTTC,CASTGTDYEQYF,NA,TRBJ2-7,TRBV6-1,TRBD1
TGCAGCGTCCTCCTTGATAACGTTCGTGGCTACACCTTC,CSVLLDNVRGYTF,NA,TRBJ1-2,TRBV29-1,NA
TGTGCCAGCAGCATCTACCGGGACAGCGGCACCGGGGAGCTGTTTTTT,CASSIYRDSGTGELFF,few,TRBJ2-2,TRBV7-9,TRBD1
TGTGCCAGCAGCCCCCAGACAACCTACGAGCAGTACTTC,CASSPQTTYEQYF,NA,TRBJ2-7,TRBV7-2,NA
TGCGCCAGCAGCTTGCGACAGGGCTATAATTCACCCCTCCACTTT,CASSLRQGYNSPLHF,NA,TRBJ1-6,TRBV5-1,TRBD1
TGTGCCAGCAGCTTAAGGTCGGGCGGGGCGAACACCGGGGAGCTGTTTTTT,CASSLRSGGANTGELFF,NA,TRBJ2-2,TRBV7-2,NA
TGTGCCAGCACCTCTGGGGCCAACGTCCTGACTTTC,CASTSGANVLTF,NA,TRBJ2-6,TRBV2,NA
TGCGCCAGCAGCTTGGCCTTAGCGGGGTTGATAGATACGCAGTATTTT,CASSLALAGLIDTQYF,NA,TRBJ2-3,TRBV5-1,TRBD2
TGCAGCGTGGCTAACAGGGTTTCCGACACTGAAGCTTTCTTT,CSVANRVSDTEAFF,once,TRBJ1-1,TRBV29-1,NA
TGTGCCAGTACCATTGGGGGGGGGACCAGCAATCAGCCCCAGCATTTT,CASTIGGGTSNQPQHF,NA,TRBJ1-5,TRBV19,NA
TGTGCCAGCAGCGTGCGAGACCTAGGGACAAATAATTTTCAATTCTTC,CASSVRDLGTNNFQFF,NA,TRBJ2-1,TRBV9,NA
TGTGCCAGCAGCCAAGAGGACAGCAATCAGCCCCAGCATTTT,CASSQEDSNQPQHF,once,TRBJ1-5,TRBV4-2,NA
TGTGCCAGTAGTATCTGGGGCCACGGGGAGCTGTTTTTT,CASSIWGHGELFF,NA,TRBJ2-2,TRBV19,NA
TGTGCCAGCCGGGACAGGGGGTTCCACGAGCAGTACTTC,CASRDRGFHEQYF,NA,TRBJ2-7,TRBV6-5,TRBD1
TGTGCCAGCAGACCCGGGACAATTGGAAAACTGTTTTTT,CASRPGTIGKLFF,once,TRBJ1-4,TRBV14,NA
TGCGCCAGCAGCCACACAGGGGGCCTGTACACTGAAGCTTTCTTT,CASSHTGGLYTEAFF,NA,TRBJ1-1,TRBV4-1,TRBD1
TGTGCCAGCAGTGGTCTAGCGGGGGGGGAGAAGACGCAGTATTTT,CASSGLAGGEKTQYF,few,TRBJ2-3,TRBV25-1,TRBD2
TGTGCCAGCAGTCCCGCGCGGGCCGGACTCTCACCCCTCCACTTT,CASSPARAGLSPLHF,NA,TRBJ1-6,TRBV7-2,NA
TGTGCCAGCAGCTTTTCCCGGGGGACCTGGGCCCTAGACACTGAAGCTTTCTTT,CASSFSRGTWALDTEAFF,NA,TRBJ1-1,TRBV11-1,NA
TGTGCCAGCCGGTTAGTGGGGGGGATAAACTATGGCTACACCTTC,CASRLVGGINYGYTF,medium-sized,TRBJ1-2,TRBV28,NA
TGTGCCAGCACCCTGGGGGGTGTCAGAAACACCATATATTTT,CASTLGGVRNTIYF,NA,TRBJ1-3,TRBV6-1,NA
TGTGCCAGCAGCTTAGAAGTCTGGGGGGGGGCCCGCTCCAATGAGCAGTTCTTC,CASSLEVWGGARSNEQFF,NA,TRBJ2-1,TRBV7-9,NA
TGCGCCAGCAGCTGGGGGGGAGGGGTGAACACTGAAGCTTTCTTT,CASSWGGGVNTEAFF,NA,TRBJ1-1,TRBV5-1,NA
TGTGCCAGCAGCTCCGACAGGGGGTTTAGTGAAAAACTGTTTTTT,CASSSDRGFSEKLFF,NA,TRBJ1-4,TRBV7-3,TRBD1
TGTGCCAGCAGTCTAGCGGGGGTGTCAGATACGCAGTATTTT,CASSLAGVSDTQYF,NA,TRBJ2-3,TRBV27,TRBD2
TGTGCCAGCAGCTTGGCGCCAGGGAATAATTCACCCCTCCACTTT,CASSLAPGNNSPLHF,NA,TRBJ1-6,TRBV5-5,NA
TGTGCCAGCTCCCCAGGGGGCGATCAGCCCCAGCATTTT,CASSPGGDQPQHF,NA,TRBJ1-5,TRBV18,TRBD1